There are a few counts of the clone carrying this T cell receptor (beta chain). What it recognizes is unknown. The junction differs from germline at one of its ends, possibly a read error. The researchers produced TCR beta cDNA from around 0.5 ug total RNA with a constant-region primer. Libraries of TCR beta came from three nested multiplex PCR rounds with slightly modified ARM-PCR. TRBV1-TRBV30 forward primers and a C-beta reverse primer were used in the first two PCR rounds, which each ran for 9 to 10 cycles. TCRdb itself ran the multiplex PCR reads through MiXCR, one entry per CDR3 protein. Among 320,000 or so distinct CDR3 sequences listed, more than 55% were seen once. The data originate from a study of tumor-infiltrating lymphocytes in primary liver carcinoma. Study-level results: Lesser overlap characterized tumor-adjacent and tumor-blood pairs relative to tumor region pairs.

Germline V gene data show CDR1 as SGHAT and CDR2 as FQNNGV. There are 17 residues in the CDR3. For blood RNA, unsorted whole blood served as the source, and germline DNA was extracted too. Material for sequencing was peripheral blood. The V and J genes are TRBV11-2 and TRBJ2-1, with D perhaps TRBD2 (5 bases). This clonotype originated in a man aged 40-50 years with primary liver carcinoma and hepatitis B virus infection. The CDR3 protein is CVSSSGERGSSYNEQFF. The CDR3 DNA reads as TGTGTCAGCAGCTCCGGGGAGAGAGGGAGCTCCTACAATGAGCAGTTCTTC.